These 22 T cell receptor beta chains originate from one sample sequenced in a study of blood T cell repertoires in COVID-19. Clones were sequenced by immunoSEQ multiplex PCR, and TCRdb holds only the in-frame ones, with some missing. The table includes around 20,000 clones, about 90% detected once. Specimen: peripheral blood. These receptors originate from a man between 65 and 85 years old with acute or convalescent COVID-19.

The rearrangement uses TRBV10-2 and TRBJ1-1, with D maybe TRBD1 (5 bases). CDR1 is WSHSY, CDR2 SAAADI, per germline. The CDR3 length is 16 residues. Trimming took 3 bases from V and 6 from J, leaving 20 bases between them. The DNA for the CDR3 is TGCGCCAGCAGTGACCTTTGGGGGGGAGGGATCGCTGAAGCTTTCTTT. It specifies CASSDLWGGGIAEAFF.

The gene calls are TRBV15 and TRBJ1-4; D call uncertain. Germline-derived CDR1 and CDR2 are LNHNV and YYDKDF (reference sequence). Trimming stripped 3 bases from V and 0 bases from J, with 5 bases between. The CDR3 length is 14 residues. CDR3 sequence (DNA): TGTGCCACCAGCAGGGTAGCAACTAATGAAAAACTGTTTTTT. This translates into CATSRVATNEKLFF.

The rearrangement links TRBV2 to TRBJ2-1; 7 bases map to TRBD1. J lost 5 bases, V lost 6 bases, and 4 bases had no gene match. CDR1 and CDR2 from the germline V gene are SNHLY and FYNNEI. This CDR3 has 13 residues. The DNA of the CDR3 is TGTGCCAGCAGGCTCACAGGGGACAATGAGCAGTTCTTC. Its translation: CASRLTGDNEQFF.

CDR3 protein: CASSLEQGITEAFF. As DNA, the CDR3 is TGTGCCAGCAGCTTGGAACAGGGAATCACTGAAGCTTTCTTT. J is TRBJ1-1 and V is TRBV5-4; perhaps TRBD1 as D (6 bases). The germline V and J ends were trimmed by 0 bases and 4 bases, with 10 bases remaining between them. Looked up from germline, CDR1 is SGHNT and CDR2 is YYREEE (reference sequence). The CDR3 has 14 residues.

A single count supports this clone. V usage is TRBV27 and J usage is TRBJ2-7, with 10 bases fitting TRBD1. The CDR3 contains 15 residues. CDR1 is MNHEY, CDR2 SMNVEV, per germline (reference sequence). V lost 8 bases and J lost 7; bases outside the gene matches: 14. The CDR3 here is CASSPPGTGVHEQYF. DNA for the CDR3: TGTGCCAGCTCCCCTCCCGGGACAGGGGTACATGAGCAGTACTTC.

This clone was picked up one time. The rearrangement uses TRBV7-6 and TRBJ2-7; the match to TRBD2 covers 8 bases. CDR1 SGHVS and CDR2 FNYEAQ come from the germline V gene. V lost 5 bases to trimming and J lost 2 bases; unmatched junction nucleotides: 8. The CDR3 length is 15 residues. Written as DNA, the CDR3 is TGTGCCAGCAGCCAAGAGCCCGGGGGGGCCTACGAGCAGTACTTC. It codes for CASSQEPGGAYEQYF.

A few counts support this clone. V and J are TRBV7-2 and TRBJ1-4; D is undetermined. The length of the CDR3 is 16 residues. The V and J ends lost 5 bases and 5 bases respectively, with 18 bases between them. In germline, CDR1 is SGHTA, CDR2 FQGNSA. The CDR3 here is CASSPGKGGANEKLFF. CDR3 nucleotide sequence: TGTGCCAGCAGCCCCGGGAAGGGCGGCGCCAATGAAAAACTGTTTTTT. The entire variable domain, with the rest obtained from reference TRBV7-2 and TRBJ1-4, is as follows: GAGVSQSPSNKVTEKGKDVELRCDPISGHTALYWYRQSLGQGLEFLIYFQGNSAPDKSGLPSDRFSAERTGGSVSTLTIQRTQQEDSAVYLCASSPGKGGANEKLFFGSGTQLSVL.

The chain combines TRBV5-6 with TRBJ1-6; perhaps TRBD1 as D (6 bases). Per germline, CDR1 SGHDT and CDR2 YYEEEE. This CDR3 contains 12 residues. The V and J ends lost 4 bases and 9 bases respectively, with 8 bases between them. The DNA of the CDR3 is TGTGCCAGCAGCCCAGGGGTTTCACCCCTCCACTTT. Its protein is CASSPGVSPLHF. The full variable domain, completed using reference TRBV5-6 and TRBJ1-6, is DAGVTQSPTHLIKTRGQQVTLRCSPKSGHDTVSWYQQALGQGPQFIFQYYEEEERQRGNFPDRFSGHQFPNYSSELNVNALLLGDSALYLCASSPGVSPLHFGNGTRLTVT.

The rearrangement joins TRBV27 to TRBJ1-6; D gene unclear. V was cut by 4 bases and J by 7 bases, with 11 bases left in between. CDR1 is MNHEY, CDR2 SMNVEV, per germline (reference sequence). This CDR3 region has 14 residues. The CDR3 DNA reads as TGTGCCAGCAGTTATAACAGCGGGAATTCACCCCTCCACTTT. This encodes CASSYNSGNSPLHF.

The genes are TRBV9 and TRBJ1-6; no reliable D call. Germline V CDR1 and CDR2: SGDLS, YYNGEE. The CDR3 loop spans 13 amino acids. Trimming took off 0 bases at V and 7 bases at J, with 5 bases between the two ends. The CDR3 sequence is CASSVALNSPLHF. The CDR3 DNA reads as TGTGCCAGCAGCGTAGCTTTAAATTCACCCCTCCACTTT.

The chain carries TRBV19 and TRBJ2-6; possible D gene TRBD2, 5 bases. CDR3 length: 16 residues. From germline, CDR1 is LNHDA and CDR2 SQIVND (reference sequence). Trimming pared 5 bases from V and 0 bases from J, leaving 11 bases between. CDR3 nucleotides: TGTGCCAGTAGTGAGGGTATGAGCTCTGGGGCCAACGTCCTGACTTTC. Protein sequence: CASSEGMSSGANVLTF.

CDR3 amino acids: CASRPGLPNEQFF. CDR3 bases: TGTGCCAGCAGACCGGGACTCCCCAATGAGCAGTTCTTC. V gene TRBV7-2 combines with J gene TRBJ2-1, with TRBD2 as a possible D gene (6 bases). The V and J ends lost 6 bases and 6 bases respectively, with 12 bases between them. The CDR3 runs 13 residues. Germline V gives CDR1 SGHTA, CDR2 FQGNSA. Filled out from reference TRBV7-2 and TRBJ2-1, the complete variable domain reads GAGVSQSPSNKVTEKGKDVELRCDPISGHTALYWYRQSLGQGLEFLIYFQGNSAPDKSGLPSDRFSAERTGGSVSTLTIQRTQQEDSAVYLCASRPGLPNEQFFGPGTRLTVL.

The J gene is TRBJ1-1, the V gene TRBV6-5; TRBD1 matches 7 bases. The CDR3 has 15 residues. The ends lost 2 bases at V and 4 bases at J; junction bases unmatched: 7. Looked up from germline, CDR1 is MNHEY and CDR2 is SVGAGI. The CDR3 reads CASSYGDRPSTEAFF. In nucleotides, the CDR3 is TGTGCCAGCAGTTACGGGGACAGACCGAGCACTGAAGCTTTCTTT.

The chain couples TRBV12-3 or TRBV12-4 to TRBJ1-2; no definite D call. With 5 bases removed from V and 4 bases from J, the gap between germline ends came to 11 bases. The CDR3 has 13 amino acids. CDR3 DNA sequence: TGTGCCAGCAGTCCTCCGGTAGCCTATGGCTACACCTTC. It codes for CASSPPVAYGYTF.

V and J are TRBV2 and TRBJ2-2; 8 bases agree with TRBD1. The CDR3 runs 13 residues. The ends lost 8 bases at V and 8 bases at J; junction bases unmatched: 7. Looked up from germline, CDR1 is SNHLY and CDR2 is FYNNEI. The CDR3 spells CASGTGGDGELFF. The CDR3 DNA reads TGTGCCAGCGGAACAGGGGGAGATGGGGAGCTGTTTTTT.

V is TRBV27 and J is TRBJ2-7; possible D gene TRBD2, 6 bases. Trimming took off 2 bases at V and 4 bases at J, with 12 bases between the two ends. The CDR3 consists of 14 residues. Germline V CDR1 and CDR2: MNHEY, SMNVEV (reference sequence). The CDR3 nucleotides are TGTGCCAGCAGTTTAGGGGGGACTGAGTACGAGCAGTACTTC. Amino acid sequence: CASSLGGTEYEQYF.

This clone appeared a single time. This sequence joins TRBV7-2 and TRBJ2-7; D not resolved. The CDR3 runs to 15 residues. The V end was cut by 1 base, the J end by 0 bases, with 10 bases between. Germline CDR1 SGHTA, CDR2 FQGNSA. CDR3: CASSLVPVGSYEQYF. In DNA form, the CDR3 reads TGTGCCAGCAGCTTAGTCCCGGTCGGCTCCTACGAGCAGTACTTC.

J is TRBJ2-2 and V is TRBV7-2, with D perhaps TRBD2 (6 bases). The CDR3 spans 15 residues. The germline gives CDR1 SGHTA, CDR2 FQGNSA. The V gene lost 3 bases and the J gene lost 0 bases, with 8 bases spanning the gap. The CDR3, as DNA: TGTGCCAGCAGCTTTAGCGGCGCGAACACCGGGGAGCTGTTTTTT. This gives the protein CASSFSGANTGELFF.

The chain couples TRBV5-5 to TRBJ1-1, with 11 bases lining up with TRBD1. Germline V gene sequence: CDR1 SGHKS, CDR2 YYEKEE (reference sequence). The CDR3 runs 15 residues. V gave up 3 bases and J gave up 4 bases; unmatched junction bases: 5. The CDR3 spells CASSWGQGVSTEAFF. CDR3 nucleotide sequence: TGTGCCAGCAGCTGGGGACAGGGGGTGAGCACTGAAGCTTTCTTT.

V and J are TRBV4-1 and TRBJ2-1, with D possibly being TRBD1 (6 bases). The CDR3 runs 15 residues. V was trimmed by 4 bases and J by 0 bases, leaving 10 bases between them. CDR1 and CDR2 (germline): MGHRA, YSYEKL. The CDR3 DNA sequence: TGCGCCAGCAGCCGAACAGGGAGCTCCTACAATGAGCAGTTCTTC. Encoded protein: CASSRTGSSYNEQFF.

V gene TRBV28 combines with J gene TRBJ2-7; 7 positions match TRBD2. Trimming cost V 3 bases and J 2 bases; bases outside gene matches: 7. The CDR3 totals 15 residues. Germline values: CDR1 MDHEN, CDR2 SYDVKM. CDR3 coding DNA: TGTGCCAGCAGTTTTTCGGCGGGAGATACCTACGAGCAGTACTTC. Encoded protein: CASSFSAGDTYEQYF.

The chain couples TRBV11-2 to TRBJ2-7; the match to TRBD2 covers 8 bases. There are 15 residues in the CDR3. The V gene end was trimmed by 5 bases and the J gene end by 0 bases; junction bases not matched to a gene: 6. CDR1 and CDR2 from the germline V gene are SGHAT and FQNNGV. This CDR3 reads CASSLGGDGSYEQYF. DNA for the CDR3: TGTGCCAGCAGCCTCGGGGGGGACGGCTCCTACGAGCAGTACTTC.